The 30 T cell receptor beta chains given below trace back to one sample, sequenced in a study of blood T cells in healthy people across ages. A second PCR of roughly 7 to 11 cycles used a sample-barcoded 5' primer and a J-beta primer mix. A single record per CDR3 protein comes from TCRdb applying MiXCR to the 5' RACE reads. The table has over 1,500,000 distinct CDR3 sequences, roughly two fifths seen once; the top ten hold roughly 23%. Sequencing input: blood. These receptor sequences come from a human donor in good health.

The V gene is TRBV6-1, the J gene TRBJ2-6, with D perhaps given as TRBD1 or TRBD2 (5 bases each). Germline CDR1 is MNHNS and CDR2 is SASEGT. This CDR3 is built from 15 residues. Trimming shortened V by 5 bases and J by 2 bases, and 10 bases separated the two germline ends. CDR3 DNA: TGTGCCAGCAGTCGGTTGGGGGCTGGGGCCAACGTCCTGACTTTC. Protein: CASSRLGAGANVLTF.

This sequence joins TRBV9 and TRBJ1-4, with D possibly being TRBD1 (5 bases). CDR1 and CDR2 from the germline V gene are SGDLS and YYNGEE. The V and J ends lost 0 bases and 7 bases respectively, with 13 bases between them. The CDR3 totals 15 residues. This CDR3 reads CASSVGGRRTEKLFF. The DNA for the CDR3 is TGTGCCAGCAGCGTAGGGGGACGCAGAACTGAAAAACTGTTTTTT. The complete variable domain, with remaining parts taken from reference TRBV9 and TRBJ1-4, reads DSGVTQTPKHLITATGQRVTLRCSPRSGDLSVYWYQQSLDQGLQFLIQYYNGEERAKGNILERFSAQQFPDLHSELNLSSLELGDSALYFCASSVGGRRTEKLFFGSGTQLSVL.

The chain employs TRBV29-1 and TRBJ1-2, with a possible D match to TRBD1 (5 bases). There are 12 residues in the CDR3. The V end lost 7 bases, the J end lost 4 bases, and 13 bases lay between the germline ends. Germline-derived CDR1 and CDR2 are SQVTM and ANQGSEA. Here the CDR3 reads CSDKQASYGYTF. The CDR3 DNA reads TGCAGCGACAAACAGGCCTCCTATGGCTACACCTTC.

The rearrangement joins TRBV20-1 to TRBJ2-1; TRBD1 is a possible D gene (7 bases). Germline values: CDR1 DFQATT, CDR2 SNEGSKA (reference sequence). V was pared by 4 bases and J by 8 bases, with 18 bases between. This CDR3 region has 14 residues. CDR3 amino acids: CSANRQGLVYEQFF. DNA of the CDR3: TGCAGTGCTAACCGACAGGGACTTGTATATGAGCAGTTCTTC.

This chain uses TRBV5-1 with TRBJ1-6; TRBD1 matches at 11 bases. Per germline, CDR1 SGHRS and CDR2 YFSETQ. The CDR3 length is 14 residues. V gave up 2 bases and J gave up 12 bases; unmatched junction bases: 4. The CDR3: CASSFGQGARPLHF. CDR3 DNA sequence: TGCGCCAGCAGCTTTGGACAGGGGGCCCGACCCCTCCACTTT.

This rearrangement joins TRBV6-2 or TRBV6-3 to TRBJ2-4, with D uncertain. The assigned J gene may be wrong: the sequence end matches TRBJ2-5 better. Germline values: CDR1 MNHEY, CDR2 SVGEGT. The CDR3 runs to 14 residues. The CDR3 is CASRYGGPQETQYF. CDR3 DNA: TGTGCCAGCAGGTACGGCGGACCGCAAGAGACCCAGTACTTC.

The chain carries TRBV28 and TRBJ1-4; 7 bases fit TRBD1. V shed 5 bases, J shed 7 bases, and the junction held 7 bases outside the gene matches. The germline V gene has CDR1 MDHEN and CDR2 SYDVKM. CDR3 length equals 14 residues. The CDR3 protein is CASSVTGVGEKLFF. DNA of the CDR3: TGTGCCAGCAGTGTAACAGGGGTCGGTGAAAAACTGTTTTTT.

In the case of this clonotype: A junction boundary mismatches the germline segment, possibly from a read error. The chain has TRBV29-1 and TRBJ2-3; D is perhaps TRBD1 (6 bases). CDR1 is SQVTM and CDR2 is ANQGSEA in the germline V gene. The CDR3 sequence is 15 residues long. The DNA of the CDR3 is TGCAGCATTGAATTTGCAGGGGATAGCACAGATACGCAGTATTTT. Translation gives CSIEFAGDSTDTQYF.

As DNA, the CDR3 is TGTGCCAGCAGCCGACCGGCGGGGTCGAGCACTGAAGCTTTCTTT. Translation: CASSRPAGSSTEAFF. This chain uses TRBV4-2 with TRBJ1-1; D not resolved. The CDR3 length is 15 residues. Per the germline V gene, CDR1 is LGHNA and CDR2 is YNFKEQ. V lost 4 bases and J 4 bases, leaving 16 bases between the germline ends.

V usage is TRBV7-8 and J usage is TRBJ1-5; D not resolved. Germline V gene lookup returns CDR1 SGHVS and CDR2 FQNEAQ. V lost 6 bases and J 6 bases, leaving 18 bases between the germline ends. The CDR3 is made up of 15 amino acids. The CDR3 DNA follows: TGTGCCAGCAGGGACGACCTTTTGCCTAGTCAGCCCCAGCATTTT. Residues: CASRDDLLPSQPQHF.

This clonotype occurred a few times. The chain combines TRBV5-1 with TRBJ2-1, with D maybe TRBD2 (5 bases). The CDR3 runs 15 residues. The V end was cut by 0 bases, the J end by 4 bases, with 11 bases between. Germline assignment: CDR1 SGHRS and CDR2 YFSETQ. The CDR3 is CASSLAPGIYNEQFF. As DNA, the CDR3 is TGCGCCAGCAGCTTGGCCCCGGGGATTTACAATGAGCAGTTCTTC.

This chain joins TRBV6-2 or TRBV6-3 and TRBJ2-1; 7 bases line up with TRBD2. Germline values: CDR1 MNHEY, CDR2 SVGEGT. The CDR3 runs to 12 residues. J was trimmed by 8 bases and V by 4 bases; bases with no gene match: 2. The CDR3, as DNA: TGTGCCAGCAGTTTTACTAGCGATGAGCAGTTCTTC. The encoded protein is CASSFTSDEQFF.

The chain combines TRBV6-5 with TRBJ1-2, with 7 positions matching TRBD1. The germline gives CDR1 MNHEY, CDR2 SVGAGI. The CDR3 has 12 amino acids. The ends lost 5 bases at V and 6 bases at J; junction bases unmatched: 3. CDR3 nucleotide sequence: TGTGCCAGCAGTACCGGGACAGATGGCTACACCTTC. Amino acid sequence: CASSTGTDGYTF.

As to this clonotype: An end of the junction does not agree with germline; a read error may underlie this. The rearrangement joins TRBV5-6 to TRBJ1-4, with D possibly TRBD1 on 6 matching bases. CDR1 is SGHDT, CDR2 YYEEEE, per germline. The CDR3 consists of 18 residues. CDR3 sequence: CASSPFIGGGTPNEKLFF. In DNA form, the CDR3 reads TGTGCCAGCAGCCCCTTTATAGGGGGGGGCACTCCTAATGAAAAGCTGTTTTTT.

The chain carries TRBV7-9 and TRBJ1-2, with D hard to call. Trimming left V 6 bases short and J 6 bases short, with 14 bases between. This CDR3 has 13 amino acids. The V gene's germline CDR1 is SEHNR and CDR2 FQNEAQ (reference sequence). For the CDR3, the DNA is TGTGCCAGCAGACAACCAGGCAGACATGGCTACACCTTC. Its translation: CASRQPGRHGYTF.

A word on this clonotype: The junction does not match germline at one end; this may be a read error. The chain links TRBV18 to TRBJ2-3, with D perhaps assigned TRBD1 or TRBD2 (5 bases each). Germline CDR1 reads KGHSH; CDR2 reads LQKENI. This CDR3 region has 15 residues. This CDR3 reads CAGSRDGSSTDTQYF. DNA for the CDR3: TGTGCCGGCTCACGGGACGGGTCTAGCACAGATACGCAGTATTTT.

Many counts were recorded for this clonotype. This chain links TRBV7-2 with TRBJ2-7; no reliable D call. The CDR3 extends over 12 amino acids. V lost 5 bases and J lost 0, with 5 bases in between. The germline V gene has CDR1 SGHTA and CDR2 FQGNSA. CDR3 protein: CASSANSYEQYF. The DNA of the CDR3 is TGTGCCAGCAGCGCAAACTCCTACGAGCAGTACTTC.

CDR3 amino acids: CASSEDRANEQFF. As DNA, the CDR3 is TGTGCCAGCAGTGAAGACAGGGCAAATGAGCAGTTCTTC. V is TRBV2 and J is TRBJ2-1, with D possibly matching TRBD1 (6 bases). The CDR3 runs to 13 residues. The V gene lost 1 base and the J gene lost 7 bases, with 8 bases spanning the gap. CDR1 SNHLY and CDR2 FYNNEI come from the germline V gene. The full variable domain, rest sourced from reference TRBV2 and TRBJ2-1, is EPEVTQTPSHQVTQMGQEVILRCVPISNHLYFYWYRQILGQKVEFLVSFYNNEISEKSEIFDDQFSVERPDGSNFTLKIRSTKLEDSAMYFCASSEDRANEQFFGPGTRLTVL.

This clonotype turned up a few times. The CDR3 nucleotides read TGTGCCAGCAGTGAATTTATATCTTCTGAGACCGACTATGGCTACACCTTC. The encoded protein is CASSEFISSETDYGYTF. V is TRBV6-1 and J is TRBJ1-2; D unresolved. Germline-derived CDR1 and CDR2 are MNHNS and SASEGT. The CDR3 is 17 residues long. V lost 2 bases and J lost 3, with 19 bases in between.

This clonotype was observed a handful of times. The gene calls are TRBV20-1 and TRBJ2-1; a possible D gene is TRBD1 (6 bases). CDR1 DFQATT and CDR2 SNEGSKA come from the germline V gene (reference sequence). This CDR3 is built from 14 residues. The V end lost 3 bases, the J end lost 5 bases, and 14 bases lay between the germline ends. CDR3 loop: CSASFLPGDNEQFF. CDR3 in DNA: TGCAGTGCTAGTTTTCTTCCAGGGGACAATGAGCAGTTCTTC.

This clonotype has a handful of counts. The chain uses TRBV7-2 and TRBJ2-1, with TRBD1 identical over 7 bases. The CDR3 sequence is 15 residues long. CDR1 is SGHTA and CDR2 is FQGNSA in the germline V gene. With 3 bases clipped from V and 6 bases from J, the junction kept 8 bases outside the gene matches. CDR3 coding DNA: TGTGCCAGCAGCTTGGGTTCAGGGGGTTTCAATGAGCAGTTCTTC. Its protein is CASSLGSGGFNEQFF.

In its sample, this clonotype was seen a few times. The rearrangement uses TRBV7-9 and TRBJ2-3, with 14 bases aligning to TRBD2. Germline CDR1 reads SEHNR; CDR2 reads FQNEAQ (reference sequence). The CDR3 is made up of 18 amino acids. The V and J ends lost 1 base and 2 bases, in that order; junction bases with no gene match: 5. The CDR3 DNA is TGTGCCAGCAGCTTAGAACCGGGACTAGCGGGGGACACAGATACGCAGTATTTT. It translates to CASSLEPGLAGDTDTQYF.

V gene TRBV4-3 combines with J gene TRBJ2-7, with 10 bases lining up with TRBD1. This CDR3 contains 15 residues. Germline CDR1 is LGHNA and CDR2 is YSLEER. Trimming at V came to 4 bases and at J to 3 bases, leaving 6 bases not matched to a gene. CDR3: CASSRVRTGGYEQYF. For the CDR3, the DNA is TGCGCCAGCAGCCGCGTCAGGACAGGGGGCTACGAGCAGTACTTC.

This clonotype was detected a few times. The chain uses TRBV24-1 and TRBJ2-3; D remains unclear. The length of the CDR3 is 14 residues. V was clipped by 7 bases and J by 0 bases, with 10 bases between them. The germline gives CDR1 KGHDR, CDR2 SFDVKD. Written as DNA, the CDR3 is TGTGCCACCAGCAGGCAGGAAAGCACAGATACGCAGTATTTT. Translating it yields CATSRQESTDTQYF.

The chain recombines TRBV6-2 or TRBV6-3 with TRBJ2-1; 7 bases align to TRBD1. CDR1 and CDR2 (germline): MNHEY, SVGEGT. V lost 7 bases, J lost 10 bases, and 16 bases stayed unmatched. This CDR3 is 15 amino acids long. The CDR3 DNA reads TGTGCCAGCACTAACCCCCAGACAGGGATCGAAGAGCAGTTCTTC. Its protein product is CASTNPQTGIEEQFF.

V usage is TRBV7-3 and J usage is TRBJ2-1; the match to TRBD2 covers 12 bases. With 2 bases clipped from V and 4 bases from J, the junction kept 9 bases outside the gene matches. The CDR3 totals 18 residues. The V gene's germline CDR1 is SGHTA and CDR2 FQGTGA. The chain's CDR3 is CASSLLGATSGGYNEQFF. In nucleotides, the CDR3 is TGTGCCAGCAGCTTACTGGGTGCGACTAGCGGGGGATACAATGAGCAGTTCTTC.

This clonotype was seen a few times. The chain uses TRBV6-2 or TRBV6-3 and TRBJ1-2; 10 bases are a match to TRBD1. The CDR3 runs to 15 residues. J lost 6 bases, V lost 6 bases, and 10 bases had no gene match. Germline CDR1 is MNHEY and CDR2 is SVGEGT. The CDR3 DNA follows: TGTGCCAGCAGAGAACATACGGGACAGGGGAATGGCTACACCTTC. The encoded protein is CASREHTGQGNGYTF.

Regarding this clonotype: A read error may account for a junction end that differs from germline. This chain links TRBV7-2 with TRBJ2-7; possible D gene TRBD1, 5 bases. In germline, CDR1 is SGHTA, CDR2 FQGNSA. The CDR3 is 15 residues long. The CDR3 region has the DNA TGTGCCAGCAGCTCCCCTGACAGAGCCTCCTACGGGCAGTACTTC. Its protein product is CASSSPDRASYGQYF.

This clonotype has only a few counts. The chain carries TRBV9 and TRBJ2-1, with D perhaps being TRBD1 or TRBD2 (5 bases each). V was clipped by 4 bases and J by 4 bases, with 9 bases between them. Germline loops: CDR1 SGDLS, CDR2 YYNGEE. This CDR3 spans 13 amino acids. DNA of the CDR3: TGTGCCAGCAGCAAAGAGGGGTACAATGAGCAGTTCTTC. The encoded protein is CASSKEGYNEQFF.

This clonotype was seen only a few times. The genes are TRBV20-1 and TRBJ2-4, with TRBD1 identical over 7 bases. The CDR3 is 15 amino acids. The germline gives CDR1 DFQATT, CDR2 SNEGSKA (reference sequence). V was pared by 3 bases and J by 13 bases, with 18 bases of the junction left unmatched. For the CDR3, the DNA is TGCAGTGCTAGGACCAGGGGGACAACTTTGGAAGAGCAGTACTTC. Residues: CSARTRGTTLEEQYF.